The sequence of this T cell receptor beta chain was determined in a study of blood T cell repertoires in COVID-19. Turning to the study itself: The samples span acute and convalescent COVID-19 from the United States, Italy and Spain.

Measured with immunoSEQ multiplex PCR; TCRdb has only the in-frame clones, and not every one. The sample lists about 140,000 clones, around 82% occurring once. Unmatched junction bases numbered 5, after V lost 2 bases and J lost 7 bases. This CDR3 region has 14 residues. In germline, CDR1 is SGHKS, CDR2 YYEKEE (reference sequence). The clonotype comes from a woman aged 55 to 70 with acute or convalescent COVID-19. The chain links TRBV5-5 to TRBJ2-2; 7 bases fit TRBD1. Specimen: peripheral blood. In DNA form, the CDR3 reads TGTGCCAGCAGCTTACAGGGGTTCGGCGGGGAGCTGTTTTTT. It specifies CASSLQGFGGELFF.